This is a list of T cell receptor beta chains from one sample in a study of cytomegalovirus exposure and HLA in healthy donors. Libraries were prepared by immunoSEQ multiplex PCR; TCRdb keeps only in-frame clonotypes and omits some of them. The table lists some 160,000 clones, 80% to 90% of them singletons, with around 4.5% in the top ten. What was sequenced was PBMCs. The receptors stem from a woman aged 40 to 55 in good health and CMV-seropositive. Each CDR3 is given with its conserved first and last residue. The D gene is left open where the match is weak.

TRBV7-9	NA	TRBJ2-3	CASSLGRGTTDTQYF
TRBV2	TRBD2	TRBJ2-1	CATGTSGSYEQFF
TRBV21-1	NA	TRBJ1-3	CASSDRQGTTGNTIYF
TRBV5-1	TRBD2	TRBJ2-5	CASSFGGGGAQETQYF
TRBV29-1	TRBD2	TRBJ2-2	CSVVLSGGGLIRELFF
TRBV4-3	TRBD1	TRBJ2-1	CASSQTRGQQYEQFF
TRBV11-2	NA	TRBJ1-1	CASSLDDWTHPNTEAFF
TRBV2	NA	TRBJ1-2	CASSDFGGYGYTF
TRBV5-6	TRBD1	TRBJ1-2	CASSRDRTGYTF
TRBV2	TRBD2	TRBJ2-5	CASSAGTSGVETQYF
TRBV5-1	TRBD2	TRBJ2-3	CASSLALAGGTSTDTQYF
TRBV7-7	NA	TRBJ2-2	CASSPDSGELFF
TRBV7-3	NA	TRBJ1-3	CASSLTGSGNTIYF
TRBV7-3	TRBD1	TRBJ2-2	CASSFLGTGAGELFF
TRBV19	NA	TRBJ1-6	CASSSGRGDYNSPLHF
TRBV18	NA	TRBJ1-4	CASSPSAGRNEKLFF
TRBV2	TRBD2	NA	CASSEGTSGRSSSYEQYF
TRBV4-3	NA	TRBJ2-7	CASSRTQDPPGEQYF
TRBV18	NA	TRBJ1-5	CASSPTRNNQPQHF
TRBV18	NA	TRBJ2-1	CASSPEGGAYNEQFF
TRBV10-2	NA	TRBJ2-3	CASSAVSDSRRTDTQYF
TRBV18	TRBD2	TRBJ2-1	CASSPLRGAGVAYNEQFF
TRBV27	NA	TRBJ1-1	CASSWAGGAFF
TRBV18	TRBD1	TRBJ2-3	CASSPLTGGSTDTQYF
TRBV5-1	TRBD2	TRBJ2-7	CASSYGSGGAYEQYF